These 2 T cell receptor beta chains were sequenced from one sample in a study of shared clonotypes between healthy human individuals. CD45RO-negative, CCR7-positively selected cells formed the naive CD8 fraction, excluding terminally differentiated effector memory CD45RA+ cells. Sequenced by immunoSEQ multiplex PCR; TCRdb stores in-frame clones only, minus some. Of roughly 2.1 million clones in the sample, more than 85% were seen once. The sample taken for sequencing was naive CD8+ T cells from PBMCs. These receptors came from a man in his late teens or twenties in good health. Some clones in this sample may be carry-over from other donors' samples.

V and J are TRBV19 and TRBJ1-2; 7 bases line up with TRBD1. Germline V gene data show CDR1 as LNHDA and CDR2 as SQIVND (reference sequence). The V gene end was trimmed by 6 bases and the J gene end by 14 bases; junction bases not matched to a gene: 9. The CDR3 runs to 11 residues. The CDR3 region is CASSGGQKQTF. The CDR3 DNA is TGTGCCAGTAGCGGGGGACAGAAACAAACCTTC.

CDR3 sequence: CASSLYRAGGNTGELFF. CDR3 nucleotides: TGTGCCAGCAGCTTATACAGGGCCGGCGGGAACACCGGGGAGCTGTTTTTT. The chain recombines TRBV7-3 with TRBJ2-2; a weak D match, TRBD1 (6 bases). With 2 bases removed from V and 1 base from J, the gap between germline ends came to 14 bases. The CDR3 has 17 amino acids. Per germline, CDR1 SGHTA and CDR2 FQGTGA.